This T cell receptor (beta chain) was obtained from a study of CD8 T cells in Susac syndrome. Study-wide context: Patients with Susac syndrome were therapy-naive, taking corticosteroids, with some also receiving intravenous immunoglobulin, or taking intravenous immunoglobulin alone at the time their blood was drawn.

V was pared by 5 bases and J by 0 bases, with 10 bases of the junction left unmatched. The CDR3 runs to 16 residues. Per germline, CDR1 SGHAT and CDR2 FQNNGV. Reverse transcription of roughly 0.5 to 1 ug RNA was carried out with random hexamers. TCRdb called the immunoSEQ multiplex PCR reads again in MiXCR, with one record for every CDR3 protein. This sample has roughly 200,000 distinct CDR3 sequences, with just under 95% found just once. The sequence was collected from a human donor with Susac syndrome. The rearrangement joins TRBV11-2 to TRBJ2-7; 7 nucleotides match TRBD1. The sample comprised CD4+ T cells from PBMCs. The CDR3 coding sequence is TGTGCCAGCAGCCTAAACGCCGGGACAGTCTCCTACGAGCAGTACTTC. Translated, it gives CASSLNAGTVSYEQYF.